The source of this T cell receptor beta chain is a study of cytomegalovirus exposure and HLA in healthy donors. Study conclusions and caveats: Rare TCR sequences predominated, though certain public TCRs were found in many donors.

TCRdb's table, derived via immunoSEQ multiplex PCR, lists solely in-frame clones and lacks some. The table has 280,000 or so clones, roughly 90% seen once; the top ten hold around 0.9%. As regards this clone: Antigen unknown.

Germline assignment: CDR1 MDHEN and CDR2 SYDVKM. J lost 3 bases, V lost 3 bases, and 3 bases had no gene match. The CDR3 is 16 amino acids. The chain has TRBV28 and TRBJ2-3; TRBD2 aligns across 13 bases. Sequencing was performed on PBMCs. The receptor was derived from a woman under 30 in good health and CMV-seronegative. CDR3 nucleotides: TGTGCCAGCAGTTTCCGGGGACTAGCGGGGACAGATACGCAGTATTTT. Encoded protein: CASSFRGLAGTDTQYF. The full variable domain, rest sourced from reference TRBV28 and TRBJ2-3, is DVKVTQSSRYLVKRTGEKVFLECVQDMDHENMFWYRQDPGLGLRLIYFSYDVKMKEKGDIPEGYSVSREKKERFSLILESASTNQTSMYLCASSFRGLAGTDTQYFGPGTRLTVL.